The rows below give T cell receptor beta chains drawn from one sample of a study of shared clonotypes between healthy human individuals. Data came from immunoSEQ multiplex PCR; TCRdb stores just in-frame clones and leaves some out. The table has some 2.1 million clones, roughly 95% seen once. Sequenced input: naive CD8+ T cells sorted from blood. These receptors all come from a young man in good health. CDR3s leave out the opening cysteine and the closing phenylalanine or tryptophan. The order of the fields is D gene, V gene, CDR3 length, CDR3 protein. A D gene is named only where the DNA matches it firmly.

>NA|TRBV6-1|7
ATLYGYT
>TRBD1|TRBV5-6|13
ASSSGQGAPGELF
>NA|TRBV6-5|11
ASSHDSYNEQF
>NA|TRBV6-4|12
ASSELGGRETQY
>TRBD2|TRBV10-2|13
ASSVAGTSTDTQY
>NA|TRBV9|11
ASSPSVGDPQH
>NA|TRBV4-3|9
ASSRGYEQY
>NA|TRBV7-9|10
ASSWNQETQY
>NA|TRBV30|10
AWSRFEAEAF
>TRBD2|TRBV13|15
ASSLGGLAASTDTQY
>NA|TRBV9|12
ASSADSVNTEAF
>TRBD2|TRBV7-9|13
ASSLAAGVDNIQY
>TRBD1|TRBV7-9|11
ASSGTGLGEQY
>NA|TRBV6-5|13
ASSYSFGTLYEQY
>NA|TRBV9|13
ASSVVGGQGTEAF
>TRBD2|TRBV9|14
ASRRPGLADTGELF
>NA|TRBV4-1|13
ASSQEPLATDTQY